These 28 T cell receptor beta chains originate from one sample sequenced in a study of T cells in localized non-small cell lung cancer. Sequenced by immunoSEQ multiplex PCR; TCRdb stores in-frame clones only, minus some. The sample has about 11,000 clones; more than 90% are singletons. Source: peripheral blood, taken before any cancer treatment. These receptors were obtained from a male donor aged 60 or over with stage III lung adenocarcinoma.

The J gene is TRBJ1-2, the V gene TRBV28; 8 bases are shared with TRBD1. The CDR3 loop spans 15 amino acids. J gave up 4 bases and V 6 bases, and 10 bases lay outside the gene matches. In germline, CDR1 is MDHEN, CDR2 SYDVKM. CDR3 sequence reads: CASSAGTGLIYGYTF. CDR3 nucleotides: TGTGCCAGCAGCGCTGGGACAGGACTTATCTATGGCTACACCTTC.

The CDR3 sequence is CASSLAGVRGNEQFF. As DNA, the CDR3 is TGTGCCAGCAGCTTGGCTGGGGTACGTGGCAATGAGCAGTTCTTC. The rearrangement uses TRBV5-5 and TRBJ2-1; D ambiguous. The CDR3 contains 15 residues. The ends were cut back, 0 bases at V and 6 bases at J, with 13 bases in the middle. The germline V gene has CDR1 SGHKS and CDR2 YYEKEE (reference sequence).

The chain is built from TRBV7-2 and TRBJ1-5; no definite D call. This CDR3 has 15 residues. Trimming took off 2 bases at V and 0 bases at J, with 8 bases between the two ends. The germline V gene encodes CDR1 SGHTA and CDR2 FQGNSA. This CDR3 reads CASSLLATSNQPQHF. The DNA for the CDR3 is TGTGCCAGCAGCTTATTGGCCACTAGCAATCAGCCCCAGCATTTT.

This clone was counted between two and nine times. The CDR3 DNA reads as TGTGCCAGCGGGACTAGCGGTTACGAGCAGTACTTC. Protein sequence: CASGTSGYEQYF. This sequence joins TRBV27 and TRBJ2-7, with 11 bases lining up with TRBD2. The CDR3 runs to 12 residues. The V gene end was trimmed by 8 bases and the J gene end by 4 bases; junction bases not matched to a gene: 1. CDR1 and CDR2 from the germline V gene are MNHEY and SMNVEV (reference sequence).

The V and J genes are TRBV19 and TRBJ2-5; either TRBD1 or TRBD2 may supply D (6 bases each). The CDR3 runs 13 residues. CDR1 is LNHDA and CDR2 is SQIVND in the germline V gene (reference sequence). The germline V and J ends were trimmed by 3 bases and 3 bases, with 8 bases remaining between them. The CDR3 DNA follows: TGTGCCAGTAGTATCGGGGGCAAAGAGACCCAGTACTTC. This translates into CASSIGGKETQYF.

V and J are TRBV5-4 and TRBJ2-1, with a tentative D call TRBD1 (5 bases). Trimming cost V 4 bases and J 10 bases, with 15 bases left between them. Germline CDR1 SGHNT, CDR2 YYREEE (reference sequence). The CDR3 spans 13 residues. CDR3 in DNA: TGTGCCAGCAGCGTCTCCCCTTCAGGGGAGCAGTTCTTC. The encoded protein is CASSVSPSGEQFF.

The chain is built from TRBV18 and TRBJ1-1; no reliable D call. The germline V gene encodes CDR1 KGHSH and CDR2 LQKENI. Trimming removed 3 bases at V and 1 base at J, with 12 bases between. The CDR3 totals 15 residues. The CDR3 nucleotides are TGTGCCAGCTCACCCCCAGGACGGCAGAACACTGAAGCTTTCTTT. It encodes CASSPPGRQNTEAFF.

The chain combines TRBV7-2 with TRBJ1-5, with 11 bases identical to TRBD1. From germline, CDR1 is SGHTA and CDR2 FQGNSA. The V and J ends lost 3 bases and 6 bases, in that order; junction bases with no gene match: 1. The CDR3 sequence is 14 residues long. This chain's CDR3 is CASSFGQGAQPQHF. Here the CDR3 DNA reads TGTGCCAGCAGCTTCGGACAGGGGGCTCAGCCCCAGCATTTT.

This chain joins TRBV27 and TRBJ2-1; 10 bases are a match to TRBD2. Germline CDR1 reads MNHEY; CDR2 reads SMNVEV (reference sequence). The CDR3 is 17 residues long. Losses at the gene ends were 2 bases for V and 7 bases for J; bases not matched to a gene: 11. The CDR3 sequence: CASSLLSSGRAMNEQFF. CDR3 coding DNA: TGTGCCAGCAGTTTACTCTCGAGCGGGAGGGCTATGAATGAGCAGTTCTTC.

This clone was seen only a few times. The rearrangement links TRBV6-1 to TRBJ2-3, with D unresolved. The CDR3 runs 13 residues. CDR1 and CDR2 (germline): MNHNS, SASEGT. V was clipped by 5 bases and J by 6 bases, with 12 bases between them. The chain's CDR3 is CASSFKDPDTQYF. CDR3 DNA: TGTGCCAGCAGTTTTAAGGACCCGGATACGCAGTATTTT.

V and J are TRBV19 and TRBJ2-4; D might be TRBD1 or TRBD2, each matching 5 bases. V lost 3 bases to trimming and J lost 10 bases, with 16 bases between them. The V gene's germline CDR1 is LNHDA and CDR2 SQIVND (reference sequence). The CDR3 runs 14 residues. CDR3 coding DNA: TGTGCCAGTAGTATTGAGGGGACCCGCTCAATTCAGTACTTC. Translating gives CASSIEGTRSIQYF.

The chain carries TRBV5-8 and TRBJ2-1, with a weak D call TRBD2 (6 bases). V was clipped by 4 bases and J by 0 bases, with 11 bases between them. In germline, CDR1 is SGHTS, CDR2 YDEGEE. The CDR3 runs 15 residues. The CDR3 sequence: CASSLGGTSYNEQFF. Here the CDR3 DNA reads TGTGCCAGCAGCCTCGGGGGAACCTCCTACAATGAGCAGTTCTTC.

This clone was counted a few times. This chain joins TRBV5-1 and TRBJ1-4, with D maybe TRBD1 (6 bases). The germline V and J ends were trimmed by 4 bases and 2 bases, with 12 bases remaining between them. CDR1 and CDR2 from the germline V gene are SGHRS and YFSETQ. The CDR3 has 15 amino acids. The CDR3, as DNA: TGCGCCAGCAGCATCACAGGGTCCACTAATGAAAAACTGTTTTTT. It codes for CASSITGSTNEKLFF. Together with reference TRBV5-1 and TRBJ1-4, the CDR3 gives the full variable domain: KAGVTQTPRYLIKTRGQQVTLSCSPISGHRSVSWYQQTPGQGLQFLFEYFSETQRNKGNFPGRFSGRQFSNSRSEMNVSTLELGDSALYLCASSITGSTNEKLFFGSGTQLSVL.

The chain links TRBV5-1 to TRBJ2-5; 7 bases fit TRBD2. The CDR3 loop spans 16 amino acids. V was clipped by 0 bases and J by 5 bases; unmatched bases: 10. CDR1 is SGHRS and CDR2 is YFSETQ in the germline V gene. Written as DNA, the CDR3 is TGCGCCAGCAGCTTGGTACTAGCGCAAGGTGGGGAGACCCAGTACTTC. Translation: CASSLVLAQGGETQYF.

This clone was seen a few times. V and J are TRBV6-1 and TRBJ2-5; TRBD2 matches 12 bases. The CDR3 is 15 residues long. The germline CDR1 and CDR2 sequences are MNHNS and SASEGT. V lost 3 bases and J lost 2; bases outside the gene matches: 1. Written as DNA, the CDR3 is TGTGCCAGCAGTGACCTAGCGGGAGGGCAAGAGACCCAGTACTTC. Its translation is CASSDLAGGQETQYF.

V is TRBV6-1 and J is TRBJ1-3, with 7 bases lining up with TRBD1. The CDR3 covers 18 residues. Trimming cost V 3 bases and J 0 bases; bases outside gene matches: 11. The V gene's germline CDR1 is MNHNS and CDR2 SASEGT. CDR3 sequence (DNA): TGTGCCAGCAGTGATAAGGGGGCAGGCCTCGTCTCTGGAAACACCATATATTTT. The encoded protein is CASSDKGAGLVSGNTIYF.

V usage is TRBV13 and J usage is TRBJ1-3, with D possibly being TRBD1 (5 bases). The V end lost 2 bases, the J end lost 0 bases, and 11 bases lay between the germline ends. The germline gives CDR1 PRHDT, CDR2 FYEKMQ (reference sequence). The CDR3 covers 16 residues. CDR3 nucleotide sequence: TGTGCCAGCAGCTTAAATAGGGGCAGCTCTGGAAACACCATATATTTT. Protein: CASSLNRGSSGNTIYF.

V is TRBV28 and J is TRBJ1-5; unclear D gene. Deletions cut 2 bases from V and 4 bases from J, with 9 bases between. In germline, CDR1 is MDHEN, CDR2 SYDVKM. The CDR3 contains 14 residues. CDR3 region: CASSLGDTNQPQHF. The CDR3 DNA sequence: TGTGCCAGCAGTTTAGGAGACACAAATCAGCCCCAGCATTTT.

V and J are TRBV28 and TRBJ2-1; the D call may be TRBD1 or TRBD2 (5 bases each). CDR3 length: 15 amino acids. CDR1 and CDR2 from the germline V gene are MDHEN and SYDVKM. Trimming removed 3 bases at V and 4 bases at J, with 13 bases between. CDR3 sequence reads: CASSLRGSTYNEQFF. The CDR3 DNA follows: TGTGCCAGCAGTTTGAGGGGTAGCACTTACAATGAGCAGTTCTTC.

V is TRBV6-5 and J is TRBJ1-1; D remains unclear. The V and J ends lost 0 bases and 2 bases respectively, with 4 bases between them. The CDR3 has 13 amino acids. CDR1 is MNHEY and CDR2 is SVGAGI in the germline V gene. CDR3 region: CASSYSTNTEAFF. In nucleotides, the CDR3 is TGTGCCAGCAGTTACTCGACAAACACTGAAGCTTTCTTT.

This sequence joins TRBV27 and TRBJ2-1; 9 bases map to TRBD2. Trimming removed 0 bases from V and 4 bases from J; junction bases left unmatched: 1. CDR3 size: 15 residues. Germline V CDR1 and CDR2: MNHEY, SMNVEV (reference sequence). CDR3 sequence: CASSLSTSGYNEQFF. CDR3 coding DNA: TGTGCCAGCAGTTTATCGACTAGCGGATACAATGAGCAGTTCTTC.

The J gene is TRBJ2-2, the V gene TRBV6-6; 8 bases are shared with TRBD1. Germline loops: CDR1 MNHNY, CDR2 SVGAGI (reference sequence). CDR3 length: 16 residues. The V gene end was trimmed by 1 base and the J gene end by 1 base; junction bases not matched to a gene: 2. CDR3 sequence reads: CASSYFGTGNTGELFF. The CDR3 DNA follows: TGTGCCAGCAGTTACTTCGGGACAGGGAACACCGGGGAGCTGTTTTTT.

The gene calls are TRBV5-1 and TRBJ1-1; D gene ambiguous. V was pared by 5 bases and J by 1 base, with 12 bases between. The germline CDR1 and CDR2 sequences are SGHRS and YFSETQ. There are 14 residues in the CDR3. This chain's CDR3 is CASRLNSANTEAFF. CDR3 nucleotide sequence: TGCGCCAGCAGATTGAACTCAGCGAACACTGAAGCTTTCTTT.

The chain recombines TRBV18 with TRBJ2-5; no definite D call. The CDR3 totals 14 residues. CDR1 is KGHSH and CDR2 is LQKENI in the germline V gene. V shed 3 bases and J shed 4 bases, with 12 bases lying between them. CDR3 sequence: CASSPDAAGETQYF. The CDR3 region has the DNA TGTGCCAGCTCACCCGACGCGGCCGGAGAGACCCAGTACTTC.

The chain has TRBV19 and TRBJ2-1; TRBD2 matches at 11 bases. The V segment lost 5 bases and the J segment 7 bases; nucleotides outside the gene matches: 7. Per germline, CDR1 LNHDA and CDR2 SQIVND (reference sequence). The CDR3 totals 15 residues. This CDR3 reads CASSLAGGSLNEQFF. The DNA of the CDR3 is TGTGCCAGTAGTCTAGCGGGAGGCTCTTTGAATGAGCAGTTCTTC.

A single count supports this clone. The J gene is TRBJ1-5, the V gene TRBV6-1; tentatively, D is TRBD1 (5 bases). Germline V CDR1 and CDR2: MNHNS, SASEGT. The CDR3 consists of 15 residues. Trimming pared 6 bases from V and 2 bases from J, leaving 14 bases between. The CDR3 spells CASRYDGGGNQPQHF. Here the CDR3 DNA reads TGTGCCAGCAGGTACGACGGGGGGGGCAATCAGCCCCAGCATTTT.

The V and J genes are TRBV28 and TRBJ2-7, with 8 bases fitting TRBD1. The CDR3 is made up of 15 amino acids. CDR1 is MDHEN, CDR2 SYDVKM, per germline. J was trimmed by 0 bases and V by 4 bases; bases with no gene match: 5. The CDR3 is CASSSLGQVSYEQYF. The DNA of the CDR3 is TGTGCCAGCAGTTCCCTGGGACAGGTCTCCTACGAGCAGTACTTC.

The V call is TRBV14, the J call TRBJ2-5, with D possibly being TRBD2 (6 bases). This CDR3 is 14 amino acids long. The V and J ends lost 4 bases and 7 bases respectively, with 16 bases between them. Per germline, CDR1 SGHDN and CDR2 FVKESK. The CDR3 sequence is CASSPRGFGGTQYF. The CDR3 DNA follows: TGTGCCAGCAGCCCCCGGGGGTTCGGGGGGACCCAGTACTTC.